The 24 T cell receptor beta chains given below trace back to one sample, sequenced in a study of CD8+ T cells in alopecia areata. cDNA serving as the sequencing template came from extracted, reverse transcribed RNA. Using immunoSEQ multiplex PCR, the repertoire was profiled, and TCRdb retains in-frame clones only, with some absent. The sample comprises under 150,000 clones, approximately 65% of which are singletons, and 36% rests with the top ten. The sequencing sample was made of CD8+ T cells sorted from blood. These TCRs come from a human donor in good health.

V usage is TRBV5-4 and J usage is TRBJ2-7; D ambiguous. The CDR3 sequence is 14 residues long. Germline-derived CDR1 and CDR2 are SGHNT and YYREEE (reference sequence). The germline V and J ends were trimmed by 4 bases and 1 base, with 12 bases remaining between them. The CDR3 sequence: CASSTGEGSYEQYF. As DNA, the CDR3 is TGTGCCAGCAGCACCGGTGAAGGGTCCTACGAGCAGTACTTC.

The CDR3 DNA is TGTGCCAGCAGTTACGGGGGTGGATTCTTCGGTGGAGAGACCCAGTACTTC. Translated, it gives CASSYGGGFFGGETQYF. The chain couples TRBV28 to TRBJ2-5, with D possibly matching TRBD2 (6 bases). There are 17 residues in the CDR3. V lost 4 bases to trimming and J lost 4 bases, with 22 bases between them. The germline CDR1 and CDR2 sequences are MDHEN and SYDVKM.

The rearrangement uses TRBV10-1 and TRBJ2-5, with D possibly TRBD2 on 6 matching bases. Trimming took off 8 bases at V and 7 bases at J, with 17 bases between the two ends. The CDR3 length is 13 residues. CDR1 and CDR2 (germline): WNHNN, SYGVQD (reference sequence). CDR3 bases: TGCGCCAGCCACCCCACGGAGGGCGCGACCCAGTACTTC. It yields the protein CASHPTEGATQYF.

The rearrangement uses TRBV6-5 and TRBJ2-7; TRBD1 agrees at 11 bases. This CDR3 comprises 15 residues. J was trimmed by 3 bases and V by 5 bases; bases with no gene match: 6. The V gene's germline CDR1 is MNHEY and CDR2 SVGAGI. In DNA form, the CDR3 reads TGTGCCAGCAGTGGACCCGGGACAGGGGGCTACGAGCAGTACTTC. It encodes CASSGPGTGGYEQYF.

This rearrangement joins TRBV12-5 to TRBJ2-7; weak D call: TRBD2 (8 bases). Germline CDR1 is LGHNT and CDR2 is FRNRAP. CDR3 length: 14 amino acids. Trimming cost V 7 bases and J 5 bases, with 18 bases left between them. This chain's CDR3 is CASAREGAKHEQYF. The CDR3 DNA reads as TGTGCTAGTGCCCGGGAGGGGGCTAAGCACGAGCAGTACTTC.

This clone has only one observation. The chain couples TRBV7-8 to TRBJ2-7; 10 bases are a match to TRBD2. Looked up from germline, CDR1 is SGHVS and CDR2 is FQNEAQ. The CDR3 extends over 15 amino acids. The V gene end was trimmed by 5 bases and the J gene end by 6 bases; junction bases not matched to a gene: 10. The DNA for the CDR3 is TGTGCCAGCAGCCCTTCAGCGGGAGGGGTCTTCGAGCAGTACTTC. Translated, it gives CASSPSAGGVFEQYF.

The rearrangement uses TRBV9 and TRBJ2-7; 7 bases align to TRBD1. Germline CDR1 is SGDLS and CDR2 is YYNGEE. CDR3 size: 14 residues. J was trimmed by 4 bases and V by 2 bases; bases with no gene match: 6. For the CDR3, the DNA is TGTGCCAGCAGCGTCAGGGGGAACCCATACGAGCAGTACTTC. It translates to CASSVRGNPYEQYF. Using reference TRBV9 and TRBJ2-7 for the parts outside the CDR3, the full variable domain is DSGVTQTPKHLITATGQRVTLRCSPRSGDLSVYWYQQSLDQGLQFLIQYYNGEERAKGNILERFSAQQFPDLHSELNLSSLELGDSALYFCASSVRGNPYEQYFGPGTRLTVT.

This sequence joins TRBV15 and TRBJ1-2; D unclear. CDR1 is LNHNV, CDR2 YYDKDF, per germline (reference sequence). The length of the CDR3 is 15 residues. The V gene lost 5 bases and the J gene lost 5 bases, with 18 bases spanning the gap. The CDR3: CATSSSDGPLYGYTF. CDR3 sequence (DNA): TGTGCCACCAGCTCCTCGGACGGGCCACTATATGGCTACACCTTC. Full variable domain (rest looked up from reference TRBV15 and TRBJ1-2): DAMVIQNPRYQVTQFGKPVTLSCSQTLNHNVMYWYQQKSSQAPKLLFHYYDKDFNNEADTPDNFQSRRPNTSFCFLDIRSPGLGDTAMYLCATSSSDGPLYGYTFGSGTRLTVV.

The rearrangement links TRBV15 to TRBJ2-1; TRBD2 matches at 7 bases. After removal of 0 bases from V and 10 bases from J, the junction contained 15 bases not matched to a gene. From germline, CDR1 is LNHNV and CDR2 YYDKDF (reference sequence). The CDR3 covers 17 residues. CDR3 DNA: TGTGCCACCAGCAGAGATATTGGCGGGAGCCAGGGAAGGGAGCAGTTCTTC. Its protein product is CATSRDIGGSQGREQFF.

This clone came up a few times. The genes are TRBV7-9 and TRBJ2-1; 14 nucleotides match TRBD2. The CDR3 consists of 15 residues. The V segment lost 6 bases and the J segment 6 bases; nucleotides outside the gene matches: 4. Per germline, CDR1 SEHNR and CDR2 FQNEAQ (reference sequence). CDR3 in DNA: TGTGCCAGCAGTGAGGGACTAGCGGGAGTCAATGAGCAGTTCTTC. This codes for CASSEGLAGVNEQFF.

The chain employs TRBV5-1 and TRBJ2-7; the D gene is possibly TRBD2 (5 bases). V gave up 0 bases and J gave up 0 bases, with 7 bases separating them. CDR3 length: 14 amino acids. The germline V gene has CDR1 SGHRS and CDR2 YFSETQ. CDR3 in amino acids: CASSLELVSYEQYF. CDR3 sequence (DNA): TGCGCCAGCAGCTTGGAACTAGTCTCCTACGAGCAGTACTTC.

The V call is TRBV29-1, the J call TRBJ2-3; either TRBD1 or TRBD2 may fit D (6 bases each). The CDR3 covers 16 residues. Trimming stripped 6 bases from V and 2 bases from J, with 21 bases between. Germline CDR1 SQVTM, CDR2 ANQGSEA. CDR3 region: CSVDPKAGGPTDTQYF. The CDR3 DNA is TGCAGCGTCGATCCAAAGGCTGGGGGGCCCACAGATACGCAGTATTTT.

The gene calls are TRBV6-6 and TRBJ2-5; D is possibly TRBD1 or TRBD2 (5 bases each). CDR1 MNHNY and CDR2 SVGAGI come from the germline V gene (reference sequence). This CDR3 has 14 amino acids. Trimming shortened V by 6 bases and J by 5 bases, and 16 bases separated the two germline ends. DNA of the CDR3: TGTGCCAGCAGACGACGGGACGGACGGGAGACCCAGTACTTC. The encoded protein is CASRRRDGRETQYF.

The chain links TRBV9 to TRBJ2-1; 8 positions match TRBD2. CDR1 SGDLS and CDR2 YYNGEE come from the germline V gene. The CDR3 is 12 amino acids. V dropped 4 bases and J dropped 12; count of bases not matched to a gene: 6. The CDR3, as DNA: TGTGCCAGCAGCTCCGGGACTAGAGGGCAGTTCTTC. Translated: CASSSGTRGQFF.

This chain uses TRBV27 with TRBJ2-1; TRBD1 matches 9 bases. CDR1 is MNHEY, CDR2 SMNVEV, per germline (reference sequence). J lost 7 bases, V lost 6 bases, and 7 bases had no gene match. This CDR3 is built from 14 residues. The CDR3 nucleotides read TGTGCCAGCAGGCTGACAGGGGGTGAGAATGAGCAGTTCTTC. This codes for CASRLTGGENEQFF.

The chain recombines TRBV2 with TRBJ1-2, with D unclear. CDR3 length: 14 amino acids. With 7 bases removed from V and 0 bases from J, the gap between germline ends came to 12 bases. CDR1 SNHLY and CDR2 FYNNEI come from the germline V gene. The CDR3 loop is CASIGSLANYGYTF. Written as DNA, the CDR3 is TGTGCCAGCATTGGAAGTTTAGCTAACTATGGCTACACCTTC.

This clone showed up many times. The junction departs from the called germline gene at one end, perhaps through a read error. This chain links TRBV2 with TRBJ2-7; a possible D gene is TRBD1 (6 bases). The CDR3 is made up of 8 amino acids. CDR1 and CDR2 from the germline V gene are SNHLY and FYNNEI. In DNA, the CDR3 is TGTGCCAGCAGTGACGGACAGTTC. Its translation: CASSDGQF.

This clone was recorded a few times. This chain uses TRBV29-1 with TRBJ2-2; D perhaps matches TRBD1 (6 bases). Trimming left V 5 bases short and J 5 bases short, with 9 bases between. CDR1 and CDR2 (germline): SQVTM, ANQGSEA. This CDR3 spans 12 amino acids. Written as DNA, the CDR3 is TGCAGCGTTACCGGGACAACCGGGGAGCTGTTTTTT. This codes for CSVTGTTGELFF.

The gene calls are TRBV29-1 and TRBJ2-5; weak D call: TRBD2 (6 bases). Germline V CDR1 and CDR2: SQVTM, ANQGSEA. The CDR3 is made up of 13 amino acids. V shed 3 bases and J shed 1 base, with 9 bases lying between them. The chain's CDR3 is CSVDSGLQETQYF. The CDR3 DNA reads TGCAGCGTTGATAGCGGACTCCAAGAGACCCAGTACTTC.

This clone was picked up a small number of times. The rearrangement uses TRBV5-1 and TRBJ2-3; 7 positions match TRBD2. Germline V gene sequence: CDR1 SGHRS, CDR2 YFSETQ. Losses at the gene ends were 0 bases for V and 0 bases for J; bases not matched to a gene: 7. CDR3 length: 17 residues. This CDR3 reads CASSLAGGATSTDTQYF. CDR3 in DNA: TGCGCCAGCAGCTTGGCGGGAGGCGCCACTAGCACAGATACGCAGTATTTT.

Note on this clone: The same CDR3 is also encoded by other DNA sequences in this sample. V and J are TRBV6-5 and TRBJ2-6; no definite D call. CDR1 is MNHEY and CDR2 is SVGAGI in the germline V gene. This CDR3 region has 13 residues. Trimming pared 4 bases from V and 0 bases from J, leaving 1 base between. Here the CDR3 DNA reads TGTGCCAGCAGTTTCTCTGGGGCCAACGTCCTGACTTTC. Translating gives CASSFSGANVLTF.

The gene calls are TRBV4-1 and TRBJ2-2; no clear D gene. V gave up 2 bases and J gave up 5 bases, with 3 bases separating them. Germline CDR1 is MGHRA and CDR2 is YSYEKL. This CDR3 has 12 residues. In DNA form, the CDR3 reads TGCGCCAGCAGCCAACTTACCGGGGAGCTGTTTTTT. Translation: CASSQLTGELFF.

This clone was observed many times. CDR3 sequence reads: CASSLEGYRVNTGELFF. The CDR3 DNA is TGTGCCAGCAGCTTAGAGGGTTACAGGGTTAACACCGGGGAGCTGTTTTTT. The chain combines TRBV7-9 with TRBJ2-2, with TRBD1 as a possible D gene (6 bases). The ends were cut back, 1 base at V and 2 bases at J, with 14 bases in the middle. From germline, CDR1 is SEHNR and CDR2 FQNEAQ (reference sequence). This CDR3 comprises 17 residues.

This clone has only a few counts. The sample has other DNA sequences that encode this CDR3 too. The genes are TRBV29-1 and TRBJ1-2; the D is unclear. CDR3 size: 11 residues. Germline CDR1 reads SQVTM; CDR2 reads ANQGSEA. Deletions cut 1 base from V and 7 bases from J, with 7 bases between. CDR3 coding DNA: TGCAGCGTTGAAGTGCGGGGTGGCTACACCTTC. It specifies CSVEVRGGYTF.